What follows are 28 T cell receptor beta chains derived from one specimen sequenced in a study of blood T cell repertoires in COVID-19. Here immunoSEQ multiplex PCR was the method, and the copy in TCRdb shows in-frame clones only, minus some. The sample comprises some 70,000 clones, roughly 85% of which are singletons, and less than 2% rests with the top ten. Sequencing was carried out using peripheral blood. The receptors originated from a woman in her sixties with acute or convalescent COVID-19.

The J gene is TRBJ2-6, the V gene TRBV5-4; TRBD1 matches 10 bases. This CDR3 contains 17 residues. CDR1 is SGHNT and CDR2 is YYREEE in the germline V gene (reference sequence). J lost 4 bases, V lost 5 bases, and 9 bases had no gene match. CDR3 loop: CASRSGTGVKGANVLTF. CDR3 DNA sequence: TGTGCCAGCAGGTCCGGGACAGGGGTGAAGGGGGCCAACGTCCTGACTTTC.

The genes are TRBV3-1 (or the pseudogene TRBV3-2) and TRBJ1-2, with 8 bases matching TRBD1. The CDR3 loop spans 15 amino acids. The V gene's germline CDR1 is LGHDT and CDR2 YNNKEL (reference sequence). Trimming at V came to 4 bases and at J to 4 bases, leaving 8 bases not matched to a gene. The CDR3 loop reads CASSPSTGETYGYTF. CDR3 DNA sequence: TGTGCCAGCAGCCCCTCGACAGGGGAGACCTATGGCTACACCTTC.

The genes are TRBV2 and TRBJ1-5; 10 bases line up with TRBD1. The CDR3 spans 17 residues. Germline-derived CDR1 and CDR2 are SNHLY and FYNNEI. J gave up 5 bases and V 4 bases, and 11 bases lay outside the gene matches. CDR3 bases: TGTGCCAGCAGTGCCGGGACAGGGGCGCCCTCCCATCAGCCCCAGCATTTT. This gives the protein CASSAGTGAPSHQPQHF.

The gene calls are TRBV5-1 and TRBJ1-2; TRBD1 aligns across 8 bases. V was clipped by 0 bases and J by 7 bases; unmatched bases: 8. The CDR3 is made up of 15 amino acids. CDR1 and CDR2 (germline): SGHRS, YFSETQ. The CDR3 sequence: CASSLDGRGQAGYTF. The CDR3 DNA follows: TGCGCCAGCAGCTTGGATGGCAGGGGGCAGGCTGGCTACACCTTC.

This clone came up once. CDR3 bases: TGTGCCAGTAGGACAGGCACCTATAATTCACCCCTCCACTTT. It codes for CASRTGTYNSPLHF. The V and J genes are TRBV19 and TRBJ1-6; D might be TRBD1 (6 bases). CDR1 is LNHDA, CDR2 SQIVND, per germline (reference sequence). Trimming took 6 bases from V and 2 from J, leaving 8 bases between them. The length of the CDR3 is 14 residues.

This clone has only a few counts. The chain joins TRBV6-1 to TRBJ2-1; a weak D match, TRBD1 (5 bases). Deletions cut 1 base from V and 3 bases from J, with 10 bases between. The CDR3 extends over 15 amino acids. Germline CDR1 is MNHNS and CDR2 is SASEGT. CDR3 region: CASSEDGADYNEQFF. The CDR3 nucleotides read TGTGCCAGCAGTGAAGATGGGGCGGACTACAATGAGCAGTTCTTC.

This clone was counted only a few times. V is TRBV30 and J is TRBJ2-7, with TRBD2 matching over 7 bases. From germline, CDR1 is GTSNPN and CDR2 SVGIG (reference sequence). The length of the CDR3 is 14 residues. V dropped 1 base and J dropped 4; count of bases not matched to a gene: 7. In DNA form, the CDR3 reads TGTGCCTGGAGTGGGGCGGGAGAACTATACGAGCAGTACTTC. This gives the protein CAWSGAGELYEQYF.

This clone was counted between two and nine times. This chain uses TRBV7-2 with TRBJ2-3; possible D gene TRBD1, 6 bases. Per the germline V gene, CDR1 is SGHTA and CDR2 is FQGNSA. This CDR3 is built from 15 residues. Deletions cut 0 bases from V and 6 bases from J, with 13 bases between. CDR3 region: CASSLAGTFTDTQYF. CDR3 nucleotides: TGTGCCAGCAGCTTAGCCGGGACATTCACTGATACGCAGTATTTT.

This chain joins TRBV5-1 and TRBJ2-5, with 16 nucleotides matching TRBD2. CDR1 SGHRS and CDR2 YFSETQ come from the germline V gene. V shed 4 bases, J shed 5 bases, and the junction held 5 bases outside the gene matches. CDR3 length equals 16 residues. This chain's CDR3 is CASSQGLAGGPETQYF. The CDR3 nucleotides read TGCGCCAGCAGCCAGGGACTAGCGGGGGGGCCGGAGACCCAGTACTTC.

This rearrangement joins TRBV7-2 to TRBJ1-4, with 8 bases aligning to TRBD1. In germline, CDR1 is SGHTA, CDR2 FQGNSA. This CDR3 has 16 residues. V dropped 5 bases and J dropped 6; count of bases not matched to a gene: 11. CDR3 region: CASSDPYGQGDEKLFF. The CDR3 nucleotides are TGTGCCAGCAGCGATCCCTATGGACAGGGTGATGAAAAACTGTTTTTT.

This clone was recorded once. The genes are TRBV2 and TRBJ1-5, with D possibly matching TRBD1 (6 bases). V was trimmed by 5 bases and J by 6 bases, leaving 14 bases between them. CDR3 size: 14 residues. Germline values: CDR1 SNHLY, CDR2 FYNNEI. The CDR3 is CASSLQGLGQPQHF. The DNA of the CDR3 is TGTGCCAGCAGTTTACAGGGTTTGGGTCAGCCCCAGCATTTT.

V gene TRBV3-1 (or the pseudogene TRBV3-2) combines with J gene TRBJ1-4; tentatively, D is TRBD1 (5 bases). Germline V CDR1 and CDR2: LGHDT, YNNKEL (reference sequence). There are 15 residues in the CDR3. Trimming stripped 5 bases from V and 4 bases from J, with 14 bases between. CDR3 DNA: TGTGCCAGCAGCTCATCCGGGGGAGATAATGAAAAACTGTTTTTT. This sequence encodes CASSSSGGDNEKLFF.

The rearrangement uses TRBV30 and TRBJ1-1; D unresolved. Germline V gene sequence: CDR1 GTSNPN, CDR2 SVGIG (reference sequence). Between the trimmed V and J ends, which lost 3 bases and 9 bases, there was a span of 11 bases. The CDR3 has 11 amino acids. CDR3 protein: CAWRGGIKAFF. DNA of the CDR3: TGTGCCTGGAGGGGAGGGATAAAAGCTTTCTTT.

The chain couples TRBV6-6 to TRBJ1-4, with D possibly TRBD1 on 6 matching bases. Germline CDR1 is MNHNY and CDR2 is SVGAGI (reference sequence). The length of the CDR3 is 14 residues. The V and J ends lost 6 bases and 5 bases respectively, with 13 bases between them. The CDR3 protein is CASRRTDSNEKLFF. The CDR3 DNA reads as TGTGCCAGCAGGCGGACAGACTCAAATGAAAAACTGTTTTTT.

The chain employs TRBV19 and TRBJ1-6; 8 positions agree with TRBD1. Germline values: CDR1 LNHDA, CDR2 SQIVND (reference sequence). Losses at the gene ends were 6 bases for V and 6 bases for J; bases not matched to a gene: 4. CDR3 length: 14 residues. The CDR3 loop reads CASRDDRGNSPLHF. CDR3 bases: TGTGCCAGTAGAGATGACAGGGGTAATTCACCCCTCCACTTT.

As for this clone: At one end, the junction sequence differs from germline, possibly due to a read error. This rearrangement joins TRBV7-9 to TRBJ1-3; possible D gene TRBD1, 6 bases. CDR3 length: 12 residues. Per germline, CDR1 SEHNR and CDR2 FQNEAQ (reference sequence). CDR3 loop: CASSSTGDTVYF. CDR3 nucleotide sequence: TGTGCCAGCAGCTCCACCGGGGACACCGTATATTTT.

The CDR3 DNA is TGTGCCAGCAGCTTCGGGACAGGATGGGGCAATCAGCCCCAGCATTTT. It is translated as CASSFGTGWGNQPQHF. The chain carries TRBV7-2 and TRBJ1-5; 8 bases line up with TRBD1. Germline CDR1 SGHTA, CDR2 FQGNSA. The CDR3 sequence is 16 residues long. V was pared by 3 bases and J by 2 bases, with 6 bases of the junction left unmatched.

This chain joins TRBV18 and TRBJ1-5; no clear D. Germline values: CDR1 KGHSH, CDR2 LQKENI. The CDR3 spans 14 residues. With 5 bases removed from V and 0 bases from J, the gap between germline ends came to 8 bases. CDR3 residues: CASSGSYSNQPQHF. The DNA for the CDR3 is TGTGCCAGCTCAGGGAGTTATAGCAATCAGCCCCAGCATTTT. Full variable domain (rest looked up from reference TRBV18 and TRBJ1-5): NAGVMQNPRHLVRRRGQEARLRCSPMKGHSHVYWYRQLPEEGLKFMVYLQKENIIDESGMPKERFSAEFPKEGPSILRIQQVVRGDSAAYFCASSGSYSNQPQHFGDGTRLSIL.

The table lists this clone with a few counts. The chain joins TRBV9 to TRBJ1-2, with D perhaps matching TRBD1 (5 bases). The CDR3 sequence is 15 residues long. V was shortened by 4 bases and J by 5 bases, with 18 bases between the two germline ends. Germline lookup yields CDR1 SGDLS and CDR2 YYNGEE. CDR3 nucleotide sequence: TGTGCCAGCAGCCCCCAGCTTAGTGGGGGGTATGGCTACACCTTC. Its protein is CASSPQLSGGYGYTF.

The J gene is TRBJ2-1, the V gene TRBV6-5, with 7 bases that match TRBD1. Germline trimming cut 4 bases from V and 7 bases from J; bases unmatched to any gene: 4. The CDR3 length is 13 residues. Germline assignment: CDR1 MNHEY and CDR2 SVGAGI. DNA of the CDR3: TGTGCCAGCAGTTGGGACAGAATAAATGAGCAGTTCTTC. Protein sequence: CASSWDRINEQFF.

V usage is TRBV28 and J usage is TRBJ1-3; no clear D gene. Trimming took off 3 bases at V and 0 bases at J, with 9 bases between the two ends. Looked up from germline, CDR1 is MDHEN and CDR2 is SYDVKM. The CDR3 consists of 15 residues. The CDR3 loop is CASSFPQTSGNTIYF. The DNA of the CDR3 is TGTGCCAGCAGTTTCCCACAGACCTCTGGAAACACCATATATTTT.

The chain is built from TRBV12-3 or TRBV12-4 and TRBJ2-2; D is uncertain. CDR3 size: 11 residues. Trimming took 8 bases from V and 8 from J, leaving 9 bases between them. As DNA, the CDR3 is TGTGCCAGCGTCGCCGCGGGGGAGCTGTTTTTT. It yields the protein CASVAAGELFF.

The chain combines TRBV11-2 with TRBJ1-4; D not resolved. The CDR3 has 16 residues. Trimming shortened V by 3 bases and J by 0 bases, and 11 bases separated the two germline ends. CDR1 and CDR2 from the germline V gene are SGHAT and FQNNGV. The CDR3 DNA reads as TGTGCCAGCAGCTTTCTCGGGGTGGCAACTAATGAAAAACTGTTTTTT. It encodes CASSFLGVATNEKLFF. The variable domain in full, completed from reference TRBV11-2 and TRBJ1-4, reads EAGVAQSPRYKIIEKRQSVAFWCNPISGHATLYWYQQILGQGPKLLIQFQNNGVVDDSQLPKDRFSAERLKGVDSTLKIQPAKLEDSAVYLCASSFLGVATNEKLFFGSGTQLSVL.

This clone was observed once. The chain joins TRBV24-1 to TRBJ2-3; maybe TRBD1 (5 bases). Per the germline V gene, CDR1 is KGHDR and CDR2 is SFDVKD. The ends were cut back, 2 bases at V and 1 base at J, with 12 bases in the middle. The CDR3 contains 16 residues. The CDR3 loop reads CATSDWTLSGTDTQYF. Written as DNA, the CDR3 is TGTGCCACCAGTGATTGGACACTTTCTGGCACAGATACGCAGTATTTT.

The chain joins TRBV2 to TRBJ1-2; TRBD1 matches 7 bases. CDR1 is SNHLY and CDR2 is FYNNEI in the germline V gene. CDR3 length: 15 amino acids. V shed 2 bases and J 5 bases; nucleotides not matched to a gene: 8. CDR3: CASSESRGLGYGYTF. CDR3 sequence (DNA): TGTGCCAGCAGTGAAAGTAGGGGGCTAGGGTATGGCTACACCTTC.

V gene TRBV9 combines with J gene TRBJ1-2, with D possibly matching TRBD1 (5 bases). This CDR3 is built from 15 residues. CDR1 is SGDLS, CDR2 YYNGEE, per germline. V dropped 4 bases and J dropped 4 bases, with 17 bases sitting between them. CDR3 nucleotide sequence: TGTGCCAGCAGCCCCCAGGACAATTTAGGCTATGGCTACACCTTC. Its translation is CASSPQDNLGYGYTF. The full variable domain, in which reference TRBV9 and TRBJ1-2 provide the parts outside the CDR3, is DSGVTQTPKHLITATGQRVTLRCSPRSGDLSVYWYQQSLDQGLQFLIQYYNGEERAKGNILERFSAQQFPDLHSELNLSSLELGDSALYFCASSPQDNLGYGYTFGSGTRLTVV.

This chain joins TRBV5-6 and TRBJ2-1; D gene uncertain. This CDR3 has 16 amino acids. Trimming left V 3 bases short and J 0 bases short, with 13 bases between. The V gene's germline CDR1 is SGHDT and CDR2 YYEEEE. In DNA form, the CDR3 reads TGTGCCAGCAGCTCTCAGATCAGAAGCTCCTACAATGAGCAGTTCTTC. Its protein is CASSSQIRSSYNEQFF.

The V call is TRBV18, the J call TRBJ1-5, with 10 bases matching TRBD1. In germline, CDR1 is KGHSH, CDR2 LQKENI. The CDR3 has 15 residues. J was trimmed by 2 bases and V by 5 bases; bases with no gene match: 3. The CDR3 sequence is CASSRTGGGNQPQHF. The CDR3 DNA follows: TGTGCCAGCTCAAGGACAGGGGGAGGCAATCAGCCCCAGCATTTT.